This T cell receptor (beta chain) was documented in a study of shared clonotypes between healthy human individuals. This clone has only one observation. The V gene end was trimmed by 1 base and the J gene end by 2 bases; junction bases not matched to a gene: 5. Germline V gives CDR1 SGHAT, CDR2 FQNNGV. The CDR3 contains 15 residues. Sequenced by immunoSEQ multiplex PCR; TCRdb stores in-frame clones only, minus some. This sample has about 2.4 million clones; around nine tenths occur once, and the top ten carry roughly 0.14%. The rearrangement joins TRBV11-2 to TRBJ2-7; TRBD2 matches 7 bases. The sequencing sample was made of naive CD4+ T cells sorted from blood. Subset noted: CD45RA+ positively selected. The receptor's source is a man in his late teens or twenties in good health. The CDR3 coding sequence is TGTGCCAGCAGCTTAGCTCCGGGGGGTGCCTACGAGCAGTACTTC. Its translation: CASSLAPGGAYEQYF. Complete variable domain (other parts from reference TRBV11-2 and TRBJ2-7): EAGVAQSPRYKIIEKRQSVAFWCNPISGHATLYWYQQILGQGPKLLIQFQNNGVVDDSQLPKDRFSAERLKGVDSTLKIQPAKLEDSAVYLCASSLAPGGAYEQYFGPGTRLTVT.